This entry lists 20 T cell receptor beta chains sequenced from one sample in a study of T cells in localized non-small cell lung cancer. Assay used: immunoSEQ multiplex PCR; TCRdb lists only in-frame clones, some missing. The table lists roughly 50,000 clones, 91% of them singletons, with 15% to 20% in the top ten. Sequences were derived from peripheral blood, sampled before any cancer treatment. The source is a man aged 40 to 70 with stage I lung adenocarcinoma.

A word on this clone: The sample contains more than one DNA sequence encoding this CDR3. This chain joins TRBV5-1 and TRBJ2-2, with D possibly matching TRBD1 (5 bases). The CDR3 is made up of 14 amino acids. V gave up 3 bases and J gave up 0 bases, with 6 bases separating them. Germline lookup yields CDR1 SGHRS and CDR2 YFSETQ. CDR3 in amino acids: CASSSDTNTGELFF. CDR3 bases: TGCGCCAGCAGCTCGGACACGAACACCGGGGAGCTGTTTTTT.

This clone was seen only once. This chain joins TRBV27 and TRBJ2-5; a weak D match, TRBD1 (5 bases). Trimming took 3 bases from V and 2 from J, leaving 7 bases between them. CDR1 is MNHEY and CDR2 is SMNVEV in the germline V gene (reference sequence). The CDR3 consists of 13 residues. The CDR3 DNA reads TGTGCCAGCAGTTTGGGGCAGCAAGAGACCCAGTACTTC. The encoded protein is CASSLGQQETQYF.

This clone appeared once. This rearrangement joins TRBV27 to TRBJ2-7, with TRBD2 matching over 7 bases. The V and J ends lost 3 bases and 1 base, in that order; junction bases with no gene match: 3. CDR1 MNHEY and CDR2 SMNVEV come from the germline V gene (reference sequence). The CDR3 contains 14 residues. In nucleotides, the CDR3 is TGTGCCAGCAGTTTGCGGGGGAAATCCTACGAGCAGTACTTC. Translation gives CASSLRGKSYEQYF.

The V and J genes are TRBV5-6 and TRBJ2-1; 9 bases fit TRBD2. CDR3 size: 15 residues. The V and J ends lost 0 bases and 5 bases, in that order; junction bases with no gene match: 3. Germline values: CDR1 SGHDT, CDR2 YYEEEE. The CDR3 spells CASSLGGRADNEQFF. The CDR3 DNA reads TGTGCCAGCAGCTTGGGCGGGAGGGCGGACAATGAGCAGTTCTTC.

This chain joins TRBV27 and TRBJ2-7, with D possibly being TRBD2 (5 bases). Germline V gene lookup returns CDR1 MNHEY and CDR2 SMNVEV (reference sequence). CDR3 size: 12 residues. Trimming took 8 bases from V and 2 from J, leaving 10 bases between them. In nucleotides, the CDR3 is TGTGCCAGCCGGGGTGAGCCCTACGAGCAGTACTTC. It encodes CASRGEPYEQYF.

V usage is TRBV6-6 and J usage is TRBJ1-3; a weak D match, TRBD1 (6 bases). Germline V gene lookup returns CDR1 MNHNY and CDR2 SVGAGI (reference sequence). The CDR3 totals 15 residues. V lost 6 bases and J 2 bases, leaving 14 bases between the germline ends. The CDR3 loop is CASSREGGTGNTIYF. In DNA form, the CDR3 reads TGTGCCAGCAGCCGCGAAGGGGGGACTGGAAACACCATATATTTT.

This chain's CDR3 is CASSDSTDTQYF. CDR3 coding DNA: TGTGCCAGCAGTGACAGCACAGATACGCAGTATTTT. The chain employs TRBV6-4 and TRBJ2-3; D ambiguous. CDR1 and CDR2 from the germline V gene are MRHNA and SNTAGT. The germline V and J ends were trimmed by 2 bases and 0 bases, with 0 bases remaining between them. CDR3 size: 12 residues.

The CDR3 sequence is CASSLARTRNTEAFF. The CDR3 DNA reads as TGTGCCAGCAGCTTAGCCCGGACCCGGAACACTGAAGCTTTCTTT. V usage is TRBV11-2 and J usage is TRBJ1-1; D remains ambiguous. The CDR3 has 15 amino acids. Per the germline V gene, CDR1 is SGHAT and CDR2 is FQNNGV. V lost 1 base, J lost 1 base, and 10 bases lay in between.

J is TRBJ2-3 and V is TRBV7-2; no clear D gene. Per germline, CDR1 SGHTA and CDR2 FQGNSA. Trimming removed 2 bases at V and 7 bases at J, with 7 bases between. This CDR3 is built from 12 residues. The DNA for the CDR3 is TGTGCCAGCAGCTTAACGGATAATACGCAGTATTTT. Translating gives CASSLTDNTQYF.

This chain connects TRBV7-2 to TRBJ2-2, with 11 nucleotides matching TRBD1. Trimming cost V 7 bases and J 5 bases; bases outside gene matches: 6. This CDR3 spans 15 amino acids. Germline V gene data show CDR1 as SGHTA and CDR2 as FQGNSA. The CDR3 nucleotides are TGTGCCAGCAACGCAGGACAGGGGGCGACCGGGGAGCTGTTTTTT. This translates into CASNAGQGATGELFF.

The V and J genes are TRBV7-6 and TRBJ1-3; weak D call: TRBD1 (6 bases). This CDR3 has 16 amino acids. V lost 4 bases and J lost 0, with 13 bases in between. Germline V lookup: CDR1 SGHVS, CDR2 FNYEAQ. The CDR3 spells CASSWGAGTSGNTIYF. As DNA, the CDR3 is TGTGCCAGCAGCTGGGGGGCAGGTACCTCTGGAAACACCATATATTTT.

V and J are TRBV11-1 and TRBJ2-7; D possibly matches TRBD1 or TRBD2 (5 bases each). Looked up from germline, CDR1 is SGHAT and CDR2 is FQDESV (reference sequence). The CDR3 spans 16 residues. The germline V and J ends were trimmed by 4 bases and 5 bases, with 21 bases remaining between them. CDR3 nucleotides: TGTGCCAGCAGCTCTATTGGGGGTCGCGGAGCGGACGAGCAGTACTTC. Translating it yields CASSSIGGRGADEQYF.

This clone occurred once. The chain uses TRBV19 and TRBJ1-5; D gene unclear. V gave up 3 bases and J gave up 6 bases, with 12 bases separating them. Germline lookup yields CDR1 LNHDA and CDR2 SQIVND (reference sequence). The CDR3 runs 14 residues. DNA for the CDR3: TGTGCCAGTAGTATGGCCGGATACGGTCAGCCCCAGCATTTT. Protein sequence: CASSMAGYGQPQHF.

The chain uses TRBV5-1 and TRBJ1-5, with TRBD1 matching 8 bases. The V segment lost 4 bases and the J segment 4 bases; nucleotides outside the gene matches: 7. The CDR3 runs to 15 residues. Germline V gives CDR1 SGHRS, CDR2 YFSETQ. The CDR3 sequence: CASSKSDRANQPQHF. The CDR3 DNA reads as TGCGCCAGCAGCAAATCGGACAGGGCGAATCAGCCCCAGCATTTT. Full variable domain (missing parts from reference TRBV5-1 and TRBJ1-5): KAGVTQTPRYLIKTRGQQVTLSCSPISGHRSVSWYQQTPGQGLQFLFEYFSETQRNKGNFPGRFSGRQFSNSRSEMNVSTLELGDSALYLCASSKSDRANQPQHFGDGTRLSIL.

This chain links TRBV5-1 with TRBJ2-1; TRBD1 agrees at 9 bases. V lost 3 bases to trimming and J lost 6 bases; unmatched junction nucleotides: 10. The CDR3 loop spans 16 amino acids. The germline V gene has CDR1 SGHRS and CDR2 YFSETQ. CDR3 DNA: TGCGCCAGCAGCTCCCAAGGGGGGACAGGGTCCAATGAGCAGTTCTTC. As protein: CASSSQGGTGSNEQFF.

This chain links TRBV7-9 with TRBJ2-7; TRBD1 is a possible D gene (5 bases). Germline V gives CDR1 SEHNR, CDR2 FQNEAQ (reference sequence). Trimming cost V 8 bases and J 6 bases, with 11 bases left between them. This CDR3 has 11 residues. This CDR3 reads CASATGREQYF. CDR3 sequence (DNA): TGTGCCAGCGCAACAGGTCGCGAGCAGTACTTC.

This chain joins TRBV4-1 and TRBJ1-1, with D unresolved. V shed 4 bases and J shed 3 bases, with 15 bases lying between them. The CDR3 loop spans 15 amino acids. Germline assignment: CDR1 MGHRA and CDR2 YSYEKL. The CDR3 spells CASSPRQTGHTEAFF. The CDR3 coding sequence is TGCGCCAGCAGCCCCAGGCAAACCGGGCACACTGAAGCTTTCTTT.

V usage is TRBV19 and J usage is TRBJ1-4; 7 bases map to TRBD1. The V and J ends lost 8 bases and 8 bases, in that order; junction bases with no gene match: 14. The germline gives CDR1 LNHDA, CDR2 SQIVND (reference sequence). The CDR3 runs to 15 residues. CDR3 in DNA: TGTGCCAGTTCCGCCCAGACAGGGAGGGGAGAAAAACTGTTTTTT. Translating it yields CASSAQTGRGEKLFF.

This chain links TRBV29-1 with TRBJ2-3, with a weak D call TRBD2 (6 bases). The germline gives CDR1 SQVTM, CDR2 ANQGSEA. The CDR3 spans 13 residues. Trimming took 1 base from V and 5 from J, leaving 10 bases between them. The CDR3 DNA is TGCAGCGTTGAAGCGGGAGAGGTAGATACGCAGTATTTT. Protein: CSVEAGEVDTQYF.

The chain is built from TRBV4-1 and TRBJ2-2; D gene uncertain. CDR1 is MGHRA and CDR2 is YSYEKL in the germline V gene. The V gene lost 7 bases and the J gene lost 6 bases, with 15 bases spanning the gap. The CDR3 has 14 residues. The CDR3 reads CASTIAVRAGELFF. The CDR3 DNA follows: TGCGCCAGCACCATTGCGGTCCGGGCCGGGGAGCTGTTTTTT.